Detailed here is one TCR beta chain. The sample comes from a study of blood T cell repertoires in COVID-19. In the source study's methods: The authors estimated nucleated cell counts from reference gene primer amplification. Measured with immunoSEQ multiplex PCR; TCRdb has only the in-frame clones, and not every one. From that table come the V and J calls and clone size; the DNA was used to work out D and trimming. Of around 25,000 clones in the sample, around 91% were seen once. The CDR3 length is 15 residues. J was trimmed by 3 bases and V by 2 bases; bases with no gene match: 5. Germline V CDR1 and CDR2: LGHNA, YSLEER.

This chain connects TRBV4-3 to TRBJ2-3; 7 bases align to TRBD1. The sequence was obtained from a woman between 55 and 75 years old with active COVID-19. Sequenced input: peripheral blood. The CDR3 protein is CASSQRLRGTDTQYF. The CDR3 DNA reads TGCGCCAGCAGCCAACGCCTCAGGGGGACAGATACGCAGTATTTT.